This T cell receptor beta chain was profiled in a study of early T cells in non-severe SARS-CoV-2 infection. Study findings and constraints: VDJdb-based annotation leaned toward anti-spike CD8 responses and missed private and CD4 specificities.

This CDR3 contains 13 residues. Trimming took off 8 bases at V and 6 bases at J, with 14 bases between the two ends. MiXCR was run by TCRdb on the 5' RACE reads, yielding one entry per CDR3 protein. The table has about 61,000 distinct CDR3 sequences, around 12% seen once. This clonotype was seen ten or more times. Its antigen is unknown. The V call is TRBV12-3 or TRBV12-4, the J call TRBJ1-3, with D uncertain. Source: whole blood, taken at baseline. The origin of this receptor is an adult who was a healthcare worker with PCR-confirmed SARS-CoV-2 infection or an uninfected control (not recorded which). The donor label of this sample is uncertain. CDR3 bases: TGTGCCAGCGCCCAGGCTCTGACAAACACCATATATTTT. This encodes CASAQALTNTIYF.